This TCR beta chain was obtained from a study of T cell responses to AZD1222 COVID-19 vaccine. Trimming pared 1 base from V and 8 bases from J, leaving 9 bases between. The CDR3 is 12 amino acids. Germline loops: CDR1 SQVTM, CDR2 ANQGSEA. Study-wide points: Clonal diversity may have been underestimated in mostly white British donors. Seropositive at baseline were only a handful of AZD1222 recipients.

Comment on this clone: Its antigen is currently unknown.

Data came from immunoSEQ multiplex PCR; TCRdb stores just in-frame clones and leaves some out. The data show around 100,000 clones, 90% seen once. This sample comprised peripheral blood, obtained on day 0 of AZD1222 vaccination. The receptor comes from an adult in good health. The genes are TRBV29-1 and TRBJ2-1; D is undetermined. CDR3 amino acids: CSVEGQGDEQFF. CDR3 coding DNA: TGCAGCGTTGAAGGCCAAGGAGATGAGCAGTTCTTC.